These 8 T cell receptor beta chains came from one sample sequenced in a study of OX40 agonist ivuxolimab in advanced cancers. Using immunoSEQ multiplex PCR, the repertoire was profiled, and TCRdb retains in-frame clones only, with some absent. The sample consists of 45,000 to 50,000 clones, roughly 90% of them appearing once. The starting material was CD4+ or CD8+ T cells sorted from blood, obtained in a trial of the OX40 agonist ivuxolimab. The receptors were gathered from an adult with an advanced solid tumor such as melanoma, head and neck, liver or kidney cancer.

This sequence joins TRBV5-1 and TRBJ2-1, with D perhaps matching TRBD1 (6 bases). The germline V and J ends were trimmed by 4 bases and 0 bases, with 11 bases remaining between them. Germline-derived CDR1 and CDR2 are SGHRS and YFSETQ. The CDR3 sequence is 15 residues long. The chain's CDR3 is CASSPGTFSYNEQFF. The CDR3 DNA reads TGCGCCAGCAGCCCGGGGACATTCTCCTACAATGAGCAGTTCTTC.

CDR3 coding DNA: TGTGCCAGCAGTTACTCGAACACCGGGGAGCTGTTTTTT. Protein product: CASSYSNTGELFF. The chain joins TRBV6-5 to TRBJ2-2; no definite D call. V lost 0 bases and J lost 1, with 0 bases in between. The CDR3 is 13 amino acids. The germline V gene encodes CDR1 MNHEY and CDR2 SVGAGI.

The rearrangement joins TRBV21-1 to TRBJ1-2. TRBV21-1 is labeled a pseudogene. The CDR3 spans 19 residues. DNA of the CDR3: TGTGCCAGCAGCAATTGCAGTCATAACCTAGTCAGGACCCGCTATGGCTACACCTTC. It specifies CASSNCSHNLVRTRYGYTF.

The rearrangement links TRBV27 to TRBJ2-5, with unresolved D. Germline CDR1 and CDR2: MNHEY and SMNVEV (reference sequence). The CDR3 contains 15 residues. Trimming pared 4 bases from V and 5 bases from J, leaving 17 bases between. CDR3 residues: CASSSIPPFRETQYF. DNA for the CDR3: TGTGCCAGCAGTTCAATCCCTCCCTTTCGGGAGACCCAGTACTTC.

In this sample, this clone turned up once. The chain is built from TRBV6-5 and TRBJ2-1, with TRBD2 matching 10 bases. The V segment lost 5 bases and the J segment 7 bases; nucleotides outside the gene matches: 8. The CDR3 loop spans 15 amino acids. Germline V CDR1 and CDR2: MNHEY, SVGAGI. CDR3 in amino acids: CASSPSGGAFNEQFF. CDR3 in DNA: TGTGCCAGCAGTCCAAGCGGGGGGGCTTTTAATGAGCAGTTCTTC.

The chain recombines TRBV6-5 with TRBJ2-7, with 8 bases lining up with TRBD1. V lost 0 bases to trimming and J lost 2 bases; unmatched junction nucleotides: 3. This CDR3 region has 15 residues. Germline V lookup: CDR1 MNHEY, CDR2 SVGAGI. The CDR3 bases are TGTGCCAGCAGTTACTCCGGGACAGGCACCTACGAGCAGTACTTC. Residues: CASSYSGTGTYEQYF.

CDR3 residues: CASSQRLLRVQETQYF. For the CDR3, the DNA is TGCGCCAGCAGCCAACGACTTTTGAGGGTGCAAGAGACCCAGTACTTC. The chain joins TRBV4-3 to TRBJ2-5, with D possibly being TRBD2 (5 bases). There are 16 residues in the CDR3. Germline V lookup: CDR1 LGHNA, CDR2 YSLEER. Trimming removed 2 bases from V and 2 bases from J, with 15 bases in between.

The CDR3 here is CASHSSSYNEQFF. Here the CDR3 DNA reads TGTGCCAGCCATTCGAGCTCCTACAATGAGCAGTTCTTC. The V call is TRBV6-6, the J call TRBJ2-1; D is uncertain. The CDR3 covers 13 residues. The V gene lost 8 bases and the J gene lost 0 bases, with 8 bases spanning the gap. Germline loops: CDR1 MNHNY, CDR2 SVGAGI (reference sequence).